This TCR beta chain was captured in a study of T-cell memory formation after mild COVID-19. Study context: TCR clustering was largely donor specific. Points from the study as a whole: Day 37-peaking second-wave clones had unconfirmed SARS-CoV-2 specificity. Day 15 to 85 contractors were CD4/CD8 balanced; later expanders leaned CD4+.

5'RACE with constant-segment primers built TCRalpha and TCRbeta cDNA libraries with UMIs. TCRdb ran MiXCR on the 5' RACE reads and lists one entry per CDR3 protein. The table has approximately 300,000 distinct CDR3 sequences, 15% seen once. This clonotype has ten or more counts. The antigen remains unidentified. This CDR3 comprises 17 residues. The V gene lost 1 base and the J gene lost 6 bases, with 21 bases spanning the gap. The sample comprised PBMCs or a T cell subset sorted from them (not recorded which). This chain connects TRBV23-1 to TRBJ1-1; D might be TRBD1 (6 bases). TRBV23-1 is an ORF; its function is uncertain. This TCR came from a man between 18 and 35 years old who had mild COVID-19 (a few samples of this study predate the infection). Cell type and time point are not known. The CDR3 loop reads CASSQWDIRGRGPEAFF. The CDR3 bases are TGCGCCAGCAGTCAATGGGACATCCGAGGACGGGGTCCTGAAGCTTTCTTT.